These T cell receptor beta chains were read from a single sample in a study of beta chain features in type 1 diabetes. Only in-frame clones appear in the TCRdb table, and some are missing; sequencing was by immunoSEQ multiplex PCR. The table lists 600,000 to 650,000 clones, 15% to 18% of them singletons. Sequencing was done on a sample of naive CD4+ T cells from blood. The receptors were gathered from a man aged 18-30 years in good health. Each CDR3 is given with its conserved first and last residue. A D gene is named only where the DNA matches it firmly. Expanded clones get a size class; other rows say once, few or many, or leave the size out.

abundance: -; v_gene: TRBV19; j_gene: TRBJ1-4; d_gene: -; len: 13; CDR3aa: CASSIARFEKLFF; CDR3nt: TGTGCCAGTAGTATCGCCCGGTTTGAAAAACTGTTTTTT
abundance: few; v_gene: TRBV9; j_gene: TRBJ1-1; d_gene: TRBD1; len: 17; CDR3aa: CASSSTGVYLTNTEAFF; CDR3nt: TGTGCCAGCAGCTCGACAGGGGTTTATTTAACGAACACTGAAGCTTTCTTT
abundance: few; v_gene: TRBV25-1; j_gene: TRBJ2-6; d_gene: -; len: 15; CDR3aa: CASSAFGSGANVLTF; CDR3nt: TGTGCCAGCAGTGCGTTTGGATCTGGGGCCAACGTCCTGACTTTC
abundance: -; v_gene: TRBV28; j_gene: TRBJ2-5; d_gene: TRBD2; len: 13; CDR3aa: CASSIAGVGTQYF; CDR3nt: TGTGCCAGCAGCATAGCGGGAGTGGGGACCCAGTACTTC
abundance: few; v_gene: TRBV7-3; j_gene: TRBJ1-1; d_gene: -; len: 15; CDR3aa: CASSLTWTENTEAFF; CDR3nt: TGTGCCAGCAGCTTAACTTGGACAGAGAACACTGAAGCTTTCTTT
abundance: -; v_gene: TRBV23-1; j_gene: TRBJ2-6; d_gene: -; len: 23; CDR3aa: CASSPEFGTLLGVLYSGANVLTF; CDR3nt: TGCGCCAGCAGTCCGGAGTTTGGTACACTGCTGGGGGTCCTTTACTCTGGGGCCAACGTCCTGACTTTC
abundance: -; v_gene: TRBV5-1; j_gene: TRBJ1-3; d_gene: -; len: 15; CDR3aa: CASSYVEGPGNTIYF; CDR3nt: TGCGCCAGCAGCTACGTGGAGGGTCCTGGAAACACCATATATTTT
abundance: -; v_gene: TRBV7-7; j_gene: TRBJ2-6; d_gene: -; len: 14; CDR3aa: CASSPWDRANVLTF; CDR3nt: TGTGCTAGCAGCCCCTGGGACAGGGCCAACGTCCTGACTTTC
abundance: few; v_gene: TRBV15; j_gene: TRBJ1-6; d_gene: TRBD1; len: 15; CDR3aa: CATSRGGQGVSPLHF; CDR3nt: TGTGCCACCAGCAGAGGGGGACAGGGGGTTTCACCCCTCCACTTT
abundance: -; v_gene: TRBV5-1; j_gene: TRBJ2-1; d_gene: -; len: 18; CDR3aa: CASLLERALPRFYNEQFF; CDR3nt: TGCGCCAGCCTTCTGGAGCGGGCGTTACCAAGGTTCTACAATGAGCAGTTCTTC
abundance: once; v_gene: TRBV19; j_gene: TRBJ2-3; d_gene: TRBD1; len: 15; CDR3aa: CASSIVGQGTDTQYF; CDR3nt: TGTGCCAGTAGTATAGTGGGACAGGGAACAGATACGCAGTATTTT
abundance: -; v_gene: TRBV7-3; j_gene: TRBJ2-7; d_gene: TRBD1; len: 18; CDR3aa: CASSLIGTERSARYGQYF; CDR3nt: TGTGCCAGCAGCTTAATCGGGACAGAACGTTCGGCTCGGTACGGGCAGTACTTC
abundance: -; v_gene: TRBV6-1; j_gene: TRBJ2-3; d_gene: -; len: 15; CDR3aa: CASSVGRMGADTQYF; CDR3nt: TGTGCCAGCAGTGTGGGCAGGATGGGCGCAGATACGCAGTATTTT
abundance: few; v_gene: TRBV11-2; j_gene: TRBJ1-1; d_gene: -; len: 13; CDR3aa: CASSLASVTEAFF; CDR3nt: TGTGCCAGCAGCTTAGCATCGGTGACTGAAGCTTTCTTT
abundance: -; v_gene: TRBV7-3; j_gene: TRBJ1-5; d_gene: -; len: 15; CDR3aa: CASSLTGENPLPQHF; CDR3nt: TGTGCCAGCAGCTTGACGGGGGAAAACCCCCTTCCCCAGCATTTT